A selection of T cell receptor beta chains follows, all from one sample in a study of shared clonotypes between healthy human individuals. Generated by immunoSEQ multiplex PCR, the TCRdb table keeps only in-frame clones and is missing some. This table has over 2,000,000 clones, about 94% appearing once. Sequences were obtained from naive CD8+ T cells from PBMCs. These receptors came from a man in his late teens or twenties in good health. Some clones in this sample may be carry-over from other donors' samples. The conserved cysteine and the conserved F or W are not part of the CDR3 here.

v_call: TRBV7-8; cdr3_length: 16; cdr3_aa: ASSLGLAGSLSYNEQF
v_call: TRBV2; cdr3_length: 13; cdr3_aa: ASSEQGVSSYEQY
v_call: TRBV28; cdr3_length: 10; cdr3_aa: ASSFGIPEAF
v_call: TRBV5-6; cdr3_length: 16; cdr3_aa: ATARGGGSLGAADTQY
v_call: TRBV11-2; cdr3_length: 11; cdr3_aa: ASSSGLQETQY
v_call: TRBV16; cdr3_length: 15; cdr3_aa: ASSQKGHSSGANVLT
v_call: TRBV19; cdr3_length: 15; cdr3_aa: ASSIDIYGRAGETQY
v_call: TRBV4-1; cdr3_length: 14; cdr3_aa: ASSLRNLAGEVEQY
v_call: TRBV27; cdr3_length: 13; cdr3_aa: ASGGREIAYNEQF
v_call: TRBV5-1; cdr3_length: 14; cdr3_aa: ASSLAGDRTSYEQY
v_call: TRBV9; cdr3_length: 12; cdr3_aa: ASSFRTVNTEAF
v_call: TRBV4-3; cdr3_length: 13; cdr3_aa: ASSLNSVTADTQY
v_call: TRBV5-6; cdr3_length: 12; cdr3_aa: ASSWWNLGNTIY
v_call: TRBV7-6; cdr3_length: 11; cdr3_aa: ASSLATNEKLF
v_call: TRBV10-1; cdr3_length: 12; cdr3_aa: ASSDGTSGGELF
v_call: TRBV7-9; cdr3_length: 14; cdr3_aa: ASSRTSGLFTDTQY
v_call: TRBV19; cdr3_length: 14; cdr3_aa: ASSINNFPGNTEAF
v_call: TRBV7-6; cdr3_length: 13; cdr3_aa: ASSFSKGSGNTIY
v_call: TRBV2; cdr3_length: 12; cdr3_aa: ASSEAGGREKLF
v_call: TRBV4-1; cdr3_length: 12; cdr3_aa: ASSQDKTSYEQY
v_call: TRBV15; cdr3_length: 12; cdr3_aa: ATSREYPHLGAF
v_call: TRBV7-9; cdr3_length: 13; cdr3_aa: ASSGDRRTGWEQY
v_call: TRBV27; cdr3_length: 11; cdr3_aa: ASRGRGEDEQY
v_call: TRBV5-4; cdr3_length: 13; cdr3_aa: ASSLAPTSQETQY
v_call: TRBV5-6; cdr3_length: 12; cdr3_aa: ASSLGATRYEQY
v_call: TRBV23-1; cdr3_length: 18; cdr3_aa: ASSRSGSPLYYLGSYEQY
v_call: TRBV25-1; cdr3_length: 10; cdr3_aa: ASKGGAGEQF
v_call: TRBV7-9; cdr3_length: 12; cdr3_aa: ASSLQDSNYGYT
v_call: TRBV12-2; cdr3_length: 17; cdr3_aa: ASRLARLSGRTISYEQY
v_call: TRBV5-4; cdr3_length: 12; cdr3_aa: ASSPNLGRTEAF
v_call: TRBV14; cdr3_length: 12; cdr3_aa: ASSPDRSEDTQY
v_call: TRBV5-1; cdr3_length: 13; cdr3_aa: ASSLEGPGYNEQF
v_call: TRBV29-1; cdr3_length: 13; cdr3_aa: SVVTTSGIYNEQF
v_call: TRBV9; cdr3_length: 13; cdr3_aa: ASSLSRGAGETQY
v_call: TRBV5-6; cdr3_length: 14; cdr3_aa: ASSLAQSWATDTQY
v_call: TRBV27; cdr3_length: 12; cdr3_aa: ASSPDRSNEKLF
v_call: TRBV6-6; cdr3_length: 10; cdr3_aa: ASSYSTYEQY
v_call: TRBV21-1; cdr3_length: 10; cdr3_aa: ATPSGTGELF
v_call: TRBV7-9; cdr3_length: 12; cdr3_aa: ASSLTAGNTEAF
v_call: TRBV28; cdr3_length: 15; cdr3_aa: ASRPRGVGATDNEQF
v_call: TRBV5-6; cdr3_length: 13; cdr3_aa: ASSLLRTMNTEAF
v_call: TRBV6-1; cdr3_length: 10; cdr3_aa: ASSDGNQPQH
v_call: TRBV27; cdr3_length: 18; cdr3_aa: ASSWGSVGLDSYTHNEQF
v_call: TRBV19; cdr3_length: 12; cdr3_aa: ASSVRDSFYEQY
v_call: TRBV6-6; cdr3_length: 12; cdr3_aa: ASSRGPSTDTQY
v_call: TRBV6-5; cdr3_length: 13; cdr3_aa: ASSRLAENTDTQY
v_call: TRBV9; cdr3_length: 17; cdr3_aa: ASSVGPAGPNSGANVLT
v_call: TRBV29-1; cdr3_length: 17; cdr3_aa: SVEVLTKGRTGRSYEQY